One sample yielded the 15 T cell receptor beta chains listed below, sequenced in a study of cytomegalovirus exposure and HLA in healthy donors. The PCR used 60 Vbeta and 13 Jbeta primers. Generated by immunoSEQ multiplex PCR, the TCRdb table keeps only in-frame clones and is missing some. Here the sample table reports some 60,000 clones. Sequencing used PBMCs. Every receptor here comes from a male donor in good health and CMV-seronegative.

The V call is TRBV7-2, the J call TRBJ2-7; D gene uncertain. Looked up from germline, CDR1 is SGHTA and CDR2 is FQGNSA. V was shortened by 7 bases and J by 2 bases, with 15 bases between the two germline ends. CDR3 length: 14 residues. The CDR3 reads CASTGLQSAYEQYF. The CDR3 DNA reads TGTGCCAGCACCGGGTTGCAGAGCGCCTACGAGCAGTACTTC.

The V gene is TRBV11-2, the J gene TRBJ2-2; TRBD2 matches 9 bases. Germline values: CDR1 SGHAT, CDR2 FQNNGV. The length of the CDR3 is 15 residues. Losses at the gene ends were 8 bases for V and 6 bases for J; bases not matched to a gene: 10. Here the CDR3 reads CASSSGTSISGELFF. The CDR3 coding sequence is TGTGCCAGCTCTAGCGGGACTAGCATTTCCGGGGAGCTGTTTTTT.

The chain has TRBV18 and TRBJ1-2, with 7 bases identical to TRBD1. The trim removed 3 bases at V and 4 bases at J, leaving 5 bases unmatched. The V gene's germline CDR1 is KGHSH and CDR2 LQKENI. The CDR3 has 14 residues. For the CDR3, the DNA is TGTGCCAGCTCACCTCAGGGGGAAGTCTATGGCTACACCTTC. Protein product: CASSPQGEVYGYTF.

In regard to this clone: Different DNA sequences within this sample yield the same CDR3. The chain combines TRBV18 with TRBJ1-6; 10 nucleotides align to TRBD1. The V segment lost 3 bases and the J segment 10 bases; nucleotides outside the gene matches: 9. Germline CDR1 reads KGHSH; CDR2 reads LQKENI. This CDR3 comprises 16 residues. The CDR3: CASSPGGQGTPSPLHF. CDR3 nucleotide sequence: TGTGCCAGCTCACCGGGGGGACAGGGGACCCCATCACCCCTCCACTTT.

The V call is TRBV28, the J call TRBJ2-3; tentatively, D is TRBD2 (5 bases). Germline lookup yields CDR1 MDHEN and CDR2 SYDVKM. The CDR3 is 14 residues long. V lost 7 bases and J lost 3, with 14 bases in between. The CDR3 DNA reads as TGTGCCAGCATCGGGATTTTAGGGACAGATACGCAGTATTTT. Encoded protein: CASIGILGTDTQYF.

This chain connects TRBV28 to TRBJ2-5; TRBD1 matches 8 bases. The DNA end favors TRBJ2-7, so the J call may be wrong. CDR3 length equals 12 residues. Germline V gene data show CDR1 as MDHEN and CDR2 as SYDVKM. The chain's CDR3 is CASSGQGYEQYF. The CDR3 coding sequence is TGTGCCAGCAGCGGACAGGGTTACGAGCAGTACTTC.

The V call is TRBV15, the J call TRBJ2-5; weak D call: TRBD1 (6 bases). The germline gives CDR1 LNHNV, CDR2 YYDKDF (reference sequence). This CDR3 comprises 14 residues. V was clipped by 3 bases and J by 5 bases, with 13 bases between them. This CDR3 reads CATSSITGTETQYF. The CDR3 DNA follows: TGTGCCACCAGCAGTATCACAGGGACCGAGACCCAGTACTTC.

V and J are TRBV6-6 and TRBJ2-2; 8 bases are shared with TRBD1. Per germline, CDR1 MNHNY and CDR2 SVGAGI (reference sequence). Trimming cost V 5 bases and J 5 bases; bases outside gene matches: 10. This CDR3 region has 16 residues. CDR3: CASSTFLTGGTGELFF. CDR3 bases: TGTGCCAGCAGTACCTTCCTTACAGGGGGAACCGGGGAGCTGTTTTTT.

As DNA, the CDR3 is TGCGCCAGCAGCCAACCGGACAGGGCACCCTACAATGAGCAGTTCTTC. Translating gives CASSQPDRAPYNEQFF. J is TRBJ2-1 and V is TRBV4-1, with 8 bases identical to TRBD1. This CDR3 has 16 amino acids. Germline trimming cut 2 bases from V and 2 bases from J; bases unmatched to any gene: 5. Germline assignment: CDR1 MGHRA and CDR2 YSYEKL.

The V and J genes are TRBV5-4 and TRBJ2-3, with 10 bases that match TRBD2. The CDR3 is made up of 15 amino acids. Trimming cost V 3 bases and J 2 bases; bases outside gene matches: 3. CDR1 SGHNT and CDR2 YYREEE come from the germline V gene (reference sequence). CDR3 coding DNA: TGTGCCAGCAGCTGGACTAGCGGCTACACAGATACGCAGTATTTT. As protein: CASSWTSGYTDTQYF.

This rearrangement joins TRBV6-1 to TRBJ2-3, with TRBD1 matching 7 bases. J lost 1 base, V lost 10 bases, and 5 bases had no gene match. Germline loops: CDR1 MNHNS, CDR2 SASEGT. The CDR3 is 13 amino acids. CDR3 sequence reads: CATGDRGTDTQYF. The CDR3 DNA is TGTGCCACCGGGGACAGAGGCACAGATACGCAGTATTTT.

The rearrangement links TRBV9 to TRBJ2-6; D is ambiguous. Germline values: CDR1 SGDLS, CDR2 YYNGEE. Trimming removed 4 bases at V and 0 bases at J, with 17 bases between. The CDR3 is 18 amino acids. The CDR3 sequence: CASSPKVGIYSGANVLTF. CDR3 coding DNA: TGTGCCAGCAGCCCCAAAGTGGGCATTTACTCTGGGGCCAACGTCCTGACTTTC.

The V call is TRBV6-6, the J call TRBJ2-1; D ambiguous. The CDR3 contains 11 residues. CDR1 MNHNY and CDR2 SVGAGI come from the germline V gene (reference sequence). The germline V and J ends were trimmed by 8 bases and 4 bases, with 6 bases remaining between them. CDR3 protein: CASSRYNEQFF. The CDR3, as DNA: TGTGCCAGCTCGCGGTACAATGAGCAGTTCTTC.

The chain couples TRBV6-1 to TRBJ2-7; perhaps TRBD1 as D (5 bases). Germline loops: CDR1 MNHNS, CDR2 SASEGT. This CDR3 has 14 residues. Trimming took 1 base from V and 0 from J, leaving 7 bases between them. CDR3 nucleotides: TGTGCCAGCAGTGAAGACAGGATCTCCTACGAGCAGTACTTC. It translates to CASSEDRISYEQYF.

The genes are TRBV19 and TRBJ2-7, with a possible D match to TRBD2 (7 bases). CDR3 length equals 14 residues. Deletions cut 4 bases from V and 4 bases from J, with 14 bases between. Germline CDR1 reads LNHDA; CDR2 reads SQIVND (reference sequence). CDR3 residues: CASSREGEWYEQYF. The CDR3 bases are TGTGCCAGTAGTAGGGAGGGGGAGTGGTACGAGCAGTACTTC. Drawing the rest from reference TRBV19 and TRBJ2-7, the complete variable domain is DGGITQSPKYLFRKEGQNVTLSCEQNLNHDAMYWYRQDPGQGLRLIYYSQIVNDFQKGDIAEGYSVSREKKESFPLTVTSAQKNPTAFYLCASSREGEWYEQYFGPGTRLTVT.